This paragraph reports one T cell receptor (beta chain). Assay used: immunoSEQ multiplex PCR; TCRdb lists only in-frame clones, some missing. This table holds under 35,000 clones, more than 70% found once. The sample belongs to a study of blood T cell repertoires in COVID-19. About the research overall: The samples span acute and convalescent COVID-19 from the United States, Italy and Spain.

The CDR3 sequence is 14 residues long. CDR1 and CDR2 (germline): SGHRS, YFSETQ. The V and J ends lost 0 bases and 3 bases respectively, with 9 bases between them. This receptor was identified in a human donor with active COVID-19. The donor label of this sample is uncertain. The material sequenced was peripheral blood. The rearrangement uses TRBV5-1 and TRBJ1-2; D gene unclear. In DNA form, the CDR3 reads TGCGCCAGCAGCTTGGCCCCAGACTACTATGGCTACACCTTC. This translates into CASSLAPDYYGYTF.